Listed below are T cell receptor beta chains from one sample, sequenced in a study of blood T cell repertoires in COVID-19. The repertoire was sequenced with immunoSEQ multiplex PCR; TCRdb's copy has only in-frame clones and lacks some. The sample consists of 210,000 or so clones, 75% to 85% of them appearing once. The sequencing input was PBMCs or T cells enriched from blood (not recorded which). The receptor set was obtained from a man aged 25 to 40 with acute COVID-19. Both conserved end residues are part of each CDR3. The D gene is left open where the match is weak. Where a row states a size, it is once, few, many or the class of an expanded clone; other rows omit it.

cdr3_length	d_call	v_call	j_call	clone_size	cdr3_nt	cdr3_aa
16	TRBD1	TRBV19	TRBJ1-6	.	TGTGCCAGTAGTTCGCGGGACAGGACCGCCAATTCACCCCTCCACTTT	CASSSRDRTANSPLHF
15	TRBD1	TRBV14	TRBJ1-2	.	TGTGCCAGCAGCCAACAACAGGGGATGGTCTATGGCTACACCTTC	CASSQQQGMVYGYTF
14	.	TRBV27	TRBJ2-7	.	TGTGCCAGCAGTGCCTTTGCAGGGAGGTACGAGCAGTACTTC	CASSAFAGRYEQYF
15	.	TRBV28	TRBJ2-5	once	TGTGCCAGCAGTTACACAGGTGGCCCCCGAGAGACCCAGTACTTC	CASSYTGGPRETQYF
16	.	TRBV7-9	TRBJ1-4	.	TGTGCCAGCAGCTTAGCGTGGAGGGTAGCTGATGAAAAACTGTTTTTT	CASSLAWRVADEKLFF
19	TRBD2	TRBV11-2	TRBJ2-3	few	TGTGCCAGCAGCCCTCATATGGGACTAGCGGGGGGCCCTAGAGATACGCAGTATTTT	CASSPHMGLAGGPRDTQYF
15	.	TRBV9	TRBJ1-4	.	TGTGCCAGCAGCGTAGCCGTCGCAACTAATGAAAAACTGTTTTTT	CASSVAVATNEKLFF
13	.	TRBV6-5	TRBJ1-1	.	TGTGCCAGCATGGCTGGTAAGAACACTGAAGCTTTCTTT	CASMAGKNTEAFF
14	.	TRBV2	TRBJ1-1	.	TGTGCCAGCAGTATTGCCGGGAGAAAGACTGAAGCTTTCTTT	CASSIAGRKTEAFF
13	TRBD1	TRBV5-1	TRBJ1-2	.	TGCGCCAGCAGCGTTACAGGGGGAGGTGGCTACACCTTC	CASSVTGGGGYTF
15	.	TRBV7-9	TRBJ1-4	.	TGTGCCAGCAGCTTAGTAGCGGGCCTCCGACGAAAACTGTTTTTT	CASSLVAGLRRKLFF
15	.	TRBV2	TRBJ1-4	few	TGTGCCAGCAGTGGAGACCGCGGGGCTAATGAAAAACTGTTTTTT	CASSGDRGANEKLFF
14	.	TRBV5-6	TRBJ1-2	.	TGTGCCAGCAGCCGCGCCGACAGCAACTATGGCTACACCTTC	CASSRADSNYGYTF
14	TRBD1	TRBV4-1	TRBJ1-2	.	TGCGCCAGCAGCCAAGCCGACAGGGTTCGGGGCTACACCTTC	CASSQADRVRGYTF
15	TRBD1	TRBV30	TRBJ1-5	few	TGTGCCTGGAGTGTACAGGGGGATAGCAATCAGCCCCAGCATTTT	CAWSVQGDSNQPQHF
16	.	TRBV14	TRBJ2-3	.	TGTGCCAGCAGTTCATTCGTGCGGCTAGGGGCAGATACGCAGTATTTT	CASSSFVRLGADTQYF
14	.	TRBV9	TRBJ1-1	.	TGTGCCAGCAGCGTAGGGCCCCAGAACACTGAAGCTTTCTTT	CASSVGPQNTEAFF
14	.	TRBV3-1/TRBV3-2	TRBJ2-1	.	TGTGCCGCCATGGGAGCCTCCTACGACAATGAGCAGTTCTTC	CAAMGASYDNEQFF
13	.	TRBV3-1/TRBV3-2	TRBJ1-6	.	TGTGCCAGCAGCCTCTACGGGTATTCACCCCTCCACTTT	CASSLYGYSPLHF
17	.	TRBV4-1	TRBJ2-3	.	TGCGCCAGCAGCTTTACCGCGACGACATCTAGCACAGATACGCAGTATTTT	CASSFTATTSSTDTQYF
12	TRBD1	TRBV6-5	TRBJ2-1	.	TGTGCCAGCATACAACAGGGGAATGAGCAGTTCTTC	CASIQQGNEQFF
14	.	TRBV14	TRBJ2-2	.	TGTGCCAGCAGCCCTAGAACTAACACCGGGGAGCTGTTTTTT	CASSPRTNTGELFF
15	.	TRBV27	TRBJ1-4	.	TGTGCCAGCAGTTCCTACAGGGAAGGATATGAAAAACTGTTTTTT	CASSSYREGYEKLFF
15	.	TRBV9	TRBJ2-3	.	TGTGCCAGCAGCGTGTTAGTGGCGGGCACAGATACGCAGTATTTT	CASSVLVAGTDTQYF
16	.	TRBV5-1	TRBJ1-2	.	TGCGCCAGCAGCTATATGACAGCCGGCGGGGACTATGGCTACACCTTC	CASSYMTAGGDYGYTF
15	.	TRBV28	TRBJ1-1	.	TGTGCCAGCAGTGTTTTCGAGGGAGGGAGGACTGAAGCTTTCTTT	CASSVFEGGRTEAFF
12	TRBD1	TRBV6-5	TRBJ2-7	.	TGTGCCAGCAGTACGACAGGGCTCGAGCAGTACTTC	CASSTTGLEQYF
15	TRBD1	TRBV9	TRBJ2-3	.	TGTGCCAGCGGGAGGGACAGGGGGCTTGAAGATACGCAGTATTTT	CASGRDRGLEDTQYF
14	.	TRBV9	TRBJ1-2	.	TGTGCCAGCAGCGTAGCGGACTCGATGGGTGGCTACACCTTC	CASSVADSMGGYTF
16	.	TRBV19	TRBJ1-2	.	TGTGCCAGTAGTGCCCGAGGGGGACACCTCTCCTATGGCTACACCTTC	CASSARGGHLSYGYTF
14	TRBD1	TRBV9	TRBJ2-7	.	TGTGCCAGCAGCGTTGGGACAGGGGGTTTCGAGCAGTACTTC	CASSVGTGGFEQYF
15	.	TRBV4-1	TRBJ2-7	.	TGCGCCAGCAGCCAAGAAGGAGGGAACAGTTACGAGCAGTACTTC	CASSQEGGNSYEQYF
15	TRBD2	TRBV3-1/TRBV3-2	TRBJ2-1	.	TGTGCCAGCAGCCAGGGGACTAGCGGGGCGAATGAGCAGTTCTTC	CASSQGTSGANEQFF
12	.	TRBV12-3/TRBV12-4	TRBJ1-5	once	TGTGCCAGCAGTTTCGGGGAACAGCCCCAGCATTTT	CASSFGEQPQHF
16	.	TRBV5-4	TRBJ2-7	.	TGTGCCAGCAGCTCGCCTTTGGGAGGTGGTTCGTACGAGCAGTACTTC	CASSSPLGGGSYEQYF
15	.	TRBV10-1	TRBJ2-2	.	TGCGCCAGCAGTGAAGGGGGTCCCTTGGCCGGGGAGCTGTTTTTT	CASSEGGPLAGELFF
14	.	TRBV2	TRBJ1-4	.	TGTGCCAGCAGTACCTCGGAGGGTAATGAAAAACTGTTTTTT	CASSTSEGNEKLFF
15	.	TRBV9	TRBJ2-3	.	TGTGCCAGCAGCTTACGACAGGCTAACACAGATACGCAGTATTTT	CASSLRQANTDTQYF
14	TRBD1	TRBV9	TRBJ1-2	.	TGTGCCAGCAGCGTATATCCCGGGACAGAGTTGTACACCTTC	CASSVYPGTELYTF
15	.	TRBV6-5	TRBJ1-1	.	TGTGCCAGCAGTCCGGGGACTGCTATGAACACTGAAGCTTTCTTT	CASSPGTAMNTEAFF
15	TRBD2	TRBV6-5	TRBJ2-5	.	TGTGCCAGCAGAAAGACTAGCGGGGTCCAAGAGACCCAGTACTTC	CASRKTSGVQETQYF
14	.	TRBV19	TRBJ1-1	.	TGTGCCAGTACCGGCGGGGATATGAACACTGAAGCTTTCTTT	CASTGGDMNTEAFF
14	.	TRBV9	TRBJ1-4	.	TGTGCCAGCAGCGTATCCCCACGGGGTGAAAAACTGTTTTTT	CASSVSPRGEKLFF
15	TRBD1	TRBV24-1	TRBJ2-3	.	TGTGCCACCAGTGAAGAGACAGGGGGCTTAGATACGCAGTATTTT	CATSEETGGLDTQYF
15	.	TRBV10-3	TRBJ1-6	.	TGTGCCATCAGTGAGTCTAGGGGGTCAGGCTCACCCCTCCACTTT	CAISESRGSGSPLHF
16	.	TRBV9	TRBJ2-2	.	TGTGCCAGCAGCCGCAATTTCTTTGCGGGCACCGGGGAGCTGTTTTTT	CASSRNFFAGTGELFF
17	TRBD2	TRBV7-2	TRBJ2-3	.	TGTGCCAGCAGCTTAGCGATTAGCGGGGGTCACACAGATACGCAGTATTTT	CASSLAISGGHTDTQYF
15	.	TRBV18	TRBJ2-1	.	TGTGCCAGCTCACGGCGAAAGGCCGGGAACAATGAGCAGTTCTTC	CASSRRKAGNNEQFF
14	.	TRBV29-1	TRBJ1-2	few	TGCAGCGTTGAAGAAACAGGGAGGGTCTATGGCTACACCTTC	CSVEETGRVYGYTF
14	.	TRBV9	TRBJ1-2	.	TGTGCCAGCAGCCTCACACAGGACAGCTATGGCTACACCTTC	CASSLTQDSYGYTF
14	.	TRBV5-1	TRBJ2-2	.	TGCGCCAGCAGCTTCGCCCAGGGTGGCGGGGAGCTGTTTTTT	CASSFAQGGGELFF
13	TRBD1	TRBV5-1	TRBJ2-5	once	TGCGCCAGCAGCGACAGGGTAGGGGAGACCCAGTACTTC	CASSDRVGETQYF
13	.	TRBV4-1	TRBJ1-1	once	TGCGCCAGCAGCGCAGGCGGGGGGTCTGAAGCTTTCTTT	CASSAGGGSEAFF
13	.	TRBV3-1/TRBV3-2	TRBJ1-1	.	TGTGCCAGCAGCCTAACTTCGAACACTGAAGCTTTCTTT	CASSLTSNTEAFF
12	.	TRBV30	TRBJ2-3	.	TGTGCCTGGAATCAGGCAAGAAATACGCAGTATTTT	CAWNQARNTQYF
14	.	TRBV19	TRBJ1-2	once	TGTGCCAGTAGTCCGGACAGAACCTACTATGGCTACACCTTC	CASSPDRTYYGYTF
13	.	TRBV6-5	TRBJ1-5	.	TGTGCCAGCAGATCAGGGTACAATCAGCCCCAGCATTTT	CASRSGYNQPQHF
16	.	TRBV5-1	TRBJ2-7	once	TGCGCCAGCAGCTATATGACAGGCCGCGGGTATTCCGAGCAGTACTTC	CASSYMTGRGYSEQYF
14	.	TRBV6-8	TRBJ2-3	.	TGTGCCAGCACCACGCGATTTAGCACAGATACGCAGTATTTT	CASTTRFSTDTQYF